Below, 20 T cell receptor beta chains from the same sample are listed, as sequenced in a study of T cell repertoires in cytomegalovirus infection. For these receptors, no antigen is known. From the reads, TCRdb called clonotypes with MiXCR, one entry per CDR3 protein. The data hold 310,000 or so distinct CDR3 sequences, with roughly 25% observed a single time. The sample in question was cultured PBMCs, obtained from culture after CMV antigen stimulation. These receptors originate from a human donor in good health (CMV status not recorded). Some clones in this sample may be carry-over from other donors' samples.

V gene TRBV9 combines with J gene TRBJ2-1; D could derive from TRBD1 or TRBD2 (5 bases each). The CDR3 has 15 residues. V gave up 0 bases and J gave up 8 bases, with 15 bases separating them. Germline V gene data show CDR1 as SGDLS and CDR2 as YYNGEE. The CDR3, as DNA: TGTGCCAGCAGCGTAGATTGGGGCCCGAGGGATGAGCAGTTCTTC. Encoded protein: CASSVDWGPRDEQFF.

This clonotype was picked up many times. The chain has TRBV6-5 and TRBJ1-1; D is undetermined. The CDR3 covers 15 residues. The V end was cut by 5 bases, the J end by 1 base, with 14 bases between. Germline CDR1 is MNHEY and CDR2 is SVGAGI. The CDR3 region has the DNA TGTGCCAGCAGTGACCCGGGATTTAAGAACACTGAAGCTTTCTTT. Amino acids: CASSDPGFKNTEAFF.

This clonotype was picked up a small number of times. The chain combines TRBV7-9 with TRBJ2-1, with 8 bases identical to TRBD2. Germline-derived CDR1 and CDR2 are SEHNR and FQNEAQ (reference sequence). V lost 5 bases, J lost 5 bases, and 8 bases stayed unmatched. The CDR3 has 15 amino acids. In DNA, the CDR3 is TGTGCCAGCAGCCACTCAGCGGGAGAGGACAATGAGCAGTTCTTC. It yields the protein CASSHSAGEDNEQFF.

This clonotype was observed at least ten times. The gene calls are TRBV20-1 and TRBJ2-5; D gene ambiguous. Germline V gene lookup returns CDR1 DFQATT and CDR2 SNEGSKA (reference sequence). The CDR3 covers 13 residues. V was shortened by 1 base and J by 4 bases, with 10 bases between the two germline ends. The CDR3 nucleotides read TGCAGTGCTAGAGGAGAACAAGGAGAGACCCAGTACTTC. Amino acid sequence: CSARGEQGETQYF.

The chain is built from TRBV4-1 and TRBJ2-6, with D possibly matching TRBD1 (5 bases). CDR1 MGHRA and CDR2 YSYEKL come from the germline V gene. CDR3 length: 16 amino acids. Trimming left V 2 bases short and J 0 bases short, with 8 bases between. CDR3 in DNA: TGCGCCAGCAGCCAACAGGGCGCCTCTGGGGCCAACGTCCTGACTTTC. It codes for CASSQQGASGANVLTF.

This clonotype has just a few counts. This chain connects TRBV2 to TRBJ1-2; D might be TRBD1 (5 bases). Deletions cut 8 bases from V and 4 bases from J, with 20 bases between. The germline CDR1 and CDR2 sequences are SNHLY and FYNNEI. The CDR3 has 15 residues. The CDR3 DNA sequence: TGTGCCAGCGGACCGGGAGCAGGGAGGGTCTATGGCTACACCTTC. Its protein product is CASGPGAGRVYGYTF.

The CDR3 DNA follows: TGTGCCAGCAGCCCCCCGTACACAGATACGCAGTATTTT. Protein: CASSPPYTDTQYF. This chain uses TRBV7-3 with TRBJ2-3; D unclear. Trimming removed 5 bases from V and 2 bases from J, with 8 bases in between. This CDR3 spans 13 amino acids. CDR1 and CDR2 from the germline V gene are SGHTA and FQGTGA.

The rearrangement uses TRBV6-5 and TRBJ1-5; tentative D call: TRBD1 (5 bases). The CDR3 is made up of 17 amino acids. Germline V gene lookup returns CDR1 MNHEY and CDR2 SVGAGI. Deletions cut 6 bases from V and 5 bases from J, with 23 bases between. CDR3 sequence (DNA): TGTGCCAGCAGCCGTCGCGGTGGGGCCGTACAAGATCAGCCCCAGCATTTT. This gives the protein CASSRRGGAVQDQPQHF.

The table lists this clonotype with many counts. The genes are TRBV7-9 and TRBJ2-3, with D unresolved. CDR3 length equals 14 residues. Germline V gene lookup returns CDR1 SEHNR and CDR2 FQNEAQ (reference sequence). V lost 2 bases to trimming and J lost 1 base, with 7 bases between them. Here the CDR3 reads CASSLNRGTDTQYF. For the CDR3, the DNA is TGTGCCAGCAGCTTAAACCGGGGCACAGATACGCAGTATTTT.

This clonotype showed up many times. This chain's CDR3 is CASSPLTGLMNTEAFF. The CDR3 bases are TGTGCCAGCAGCCCTCTGACAGGGCTTATGAACACTGAAGCTTTCTTT. The chain is built from TRBV7-2 and TRBJ1-1; 7 bases agree with TRBD1. Per germline, CDR1 SGHTA and CDR2 FQGNSA. With V trimmed by 5 bases and J by 0 bases, 9 bases remained unmatched. This CDR3 region has 16 residues. The complete variable domain, with remaining parts taken from reference TRBV7-2 and TRBJ1-1, reads GAGVSQSPSNKVTEKGKDVELRCDPISGHTALYWYRQSLGQGLEFLIYFQGNSAPDKSGLPSDRFSAERTGGSVSTLTIQRTQQEDSAVYLCASSPLTGLMNTEAFFGQGTRLTVV.

The chain has TRBV7-8 and TRBJ1-3; D perhaps matches TRBD1 (6 bases). Germline CDR1 and CDR2: SGHVS and FQNEAQ. V shed 1 base and J shed 2 bases, with 12 bases lying between them. The CDR3 sequence is 16 residues long. The CDR3 nucleotides are TGTGCCAGCAGCTTAGTTCCGGGGGCCCCTGGAAACACCATATATTTT. Its translation: CASSLVPGAPGNTIYF.

With regard to this clonotype: A much larger clone lies a single base off, so this may be a read error. The chain employs TRBV6-5 and TRBJ2-7; 12 bases align to TRBD2. Per the germline V gene, CDR1 is MNHEY and CDR2 is SVGAGI. This CDR3 is built from 13 residues. CDR3 nucleotides: TGTGCCAGCAGTTACCCGAGACTAGCGGGAGAAATCTTC. It is translated as CASSYPRLAGEIF.

This clonotype appeared a single time. The chain is built from TRBV7-9 and TRBJ2-3, with D hard to call. From germline, CDR1 is SEHNR and CDR2 FQNEAQ (reference sequence). This CDR3 has 17 residues. The V end was cut by 5 bases, the J end by 0 bases, with 18 bases between. CDR3 sequence: CASSPLLGLGSTDTQYF. The CDR3 DNA sequence: TGTGCCAGCAGCCCCCTTTTAGGCCTCGGGAGCACAGATACGCAGTATTTT.

The rearrangement joins TRBV2 to TRBJ1-2, with TRBD1 identical over 11 bases. The CDR3 is 14 residues long. J lost 6 bases, V lost 4 bases, and 4 bases had no gene match. Germline CDR1 and CDR2: SNHLY and FYNNEI. This chain's CDR3 is CASSGDRGIDGYTF. DNA of the CDR3: TGTGCCAGCAGTGGGGACAGGGGGATAGATGGCTACACCTTC.

This clonotype was counted a few times. The CDR3 sequence: CASSPPNSNEQFF. In DNA form, the CDR3 reads TGTGCCAGTAGTCCCCCTAATAGTAATGAGCAGTTCTTC. The chain joins TRBV19 to TRBJ2-1; D remains unclear. The CDR3 has 13 residues. CDR1 is LNHDA and CDR2 is SQIVND in the germline V gene (reference sequence). V was trimmed by 5 bases and J by 7 bases, leaving 12 bases between them.

CDR3 sequence (DNA): TGTGCCAGCTCCCCCGCCAGGGCAGTACAAGAGACCCAGTACTTC. The encoded protein is CASSPARAVQETQYF. V gene TRBV6-6 combines with J gene TRBJ2-5; D may be TRBD1 (5 bases). Germline CDR1 reads MNHNY; CDR2 reads SVGAGI (reference sequence). This CDR3 is built from 15 residues. The V end was cut by 8 bases, the J end by 2 bases, with 18 bases between.

This clonotype showed up just a few times. The chain has TRBV10-2 and TRBJ1-1; 7 nucleotides line up with TRBD1. This CDR3 contains 16 residues. Trimming cost V 4 bases and J 3 bases; bases outside gene matches: 11. Germline V gene lookup returns CDR1 WSHSY and CDR2 SAAADI. The CDR3 coding sequence is TGCGCCAGCAGTGGCCGACAGGGAGCCTTGGACACTGAAGCTTTCTTT. Its protein product is CASSGRQGALDTEAFF.

This chain's CDR3 is CASMAGGSNYGYTF. CDR3 DNA sequence: TGTGCCAGCATGGCAGGGGGCTCGAACTATGGCTACACCTTC. This rearrangement joins TRBV6-2 or TRBV6-3 to TRBJ1-2; 8 positions match TRBD1. The CDR3 length is 14 residues. Germline V gene lookup returns CDR1 MNHEY and CDR2 SVGEGT. Losses at the gene ends were 7 bases for V and 2 bases for J; bases not matched to a gene: 6.

This clonotype was seen many times. J is TRBJ1-6 and V is TRBV7-2, with D hard to call. The length of the CDR3 is 15 residues. CDR1 SGHTA and CDR2 FQGNSA come from the germline V gene. V was pared by 0 bases and J by 10 bases, with 13 bases between. The chain's CDR3 is CASSLAVSPYSPLHF. DNA for the CDR3: TGTGCCAGCAGCTTAGCGGTCAGCCCGTACTCACCCCTCCACTTT.

The chain recombines TRBV4-1 with TRBJ2-1; the match to TRBD2 covers 8 bases. V was pared by 0 bases and J by 5 bases, with 9 bases of the junction left unmatched. The CDR3 length is 17 residues. Germline V lookup: CDR1 MGHRA, CDR2 YSYEKL. The CDR3 loop is CASSQESGGPWNNEQFF. The CDR3 region has the DNA TGCGCCAGCAGCCAAGAATCGGGAGGGCCGTGGAACAATGAGCAGTTCTTC.